This T cell receptor beta chain was profiled in a study of shared clonotypes between healthy human individuals. CDR1 and CDR2 from the germline V gene are MNHEY and SMNVEV (reference sequence). This CDR3 comprises 20 residues. V gave up 6 bases and J gave up 5 bases, with 32 bases separating them. Profiling relied on immunoSEQ multiplex PCR, and the TCRdb table lists in-frame clones only, not all of them. In the table there are about 670,000 clones, 60% to 80% of which are singletons. Source material: memory CD4+ T cells sorted from blood. Subset denoted: CD45RA-negative fraction. This rearrangement joins TRBV27 to TRBJ2-1, with D perhaps matching TRBD1 or TRBD2 (5 bases each). The TCR originated in a woman between 25 and 40 years old in good health. This CDR3 is CASRPSQWGPKGRFNNEQFF. CDR3 in DNA: TGTGCCAGCAGACCCAGCCAGTGGGGACCCAAGGGTAGGTTCAACAATGAGCAGTTCTTC.